This TCR beta chain appears in the sequencing data of a study of T cells after yellow fever vaccination. Points from the study as a whole: Weaker, the secondary response peaked sooner, at day 5 versus 15. The study noted that FACS-sorted repertoires could contain abundant clonotypes contaminating from the bulk population. Among primary-vaccination clones, most reappeared after the booster, at 96% for CD4 and more than 75% for CD8.

Comment on this clonotype: Its antigen is unknown.

A 5'RACE template-switching step, the method used to make TCR cDNA, added a universal primer site and UMIs. MiXCR, applied by TCRdb to the 5' RACE reads, yields one record per CDR3 protein. The data contain under 350,000 distinct CDR3 sequences, about 4% of them seen just once; the ten biggest clones take up about 26%. The CDR3 runs 13 residues. V shed 6 bases and J shed 3 bases, with 9 bases lying between them. The rearrangement links TRBV12-3 or TRBV12-4 to TRBJ1-3; D ambiguous. The receptor was isolated from a man between 18 and 35 years old who received the YFV17D yellow fever vaccine. Sequenced material: PBMCs, taken 5 days after the yellow fever booster vaccination. The CDR3 sequence is CASSSAFGNTIYF. The CDR3, as DNA: TGTGCCAGCAGCTCTGCGTTTGGAAACACCATATATTTT.